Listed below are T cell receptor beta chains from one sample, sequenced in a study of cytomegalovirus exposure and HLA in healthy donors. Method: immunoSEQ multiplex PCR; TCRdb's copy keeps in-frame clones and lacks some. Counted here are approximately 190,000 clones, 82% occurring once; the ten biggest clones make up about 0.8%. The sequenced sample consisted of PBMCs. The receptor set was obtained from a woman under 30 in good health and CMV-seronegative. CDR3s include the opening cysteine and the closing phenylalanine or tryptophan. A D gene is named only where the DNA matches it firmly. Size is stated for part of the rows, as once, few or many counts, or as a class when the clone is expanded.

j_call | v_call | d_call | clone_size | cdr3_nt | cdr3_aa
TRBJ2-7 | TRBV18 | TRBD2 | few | TGTGCCAGCTCACCGGGACTAGCGGACTACGAGCAGTACTTC | CASSPGLADYEQYF
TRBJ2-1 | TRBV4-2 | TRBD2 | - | TGTGCCAGCAGCCGGGACGGCGCGGGAGGACCCTACAATGAGCAGTTCTTC | CASSRDGAGGPYNEQFF
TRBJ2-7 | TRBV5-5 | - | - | TGTGCCAGCAGCGAACCGGGACTGGGGGACTACGAGCAGTACTTC | CASSEPGLGDYEQYF
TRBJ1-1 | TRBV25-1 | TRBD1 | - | TGTGCCAGCAGTGGACCGGTGCCCGACAGGGGATGGACTGAAGCTTTCTTT | CASSGPVPDRGWTEAFF
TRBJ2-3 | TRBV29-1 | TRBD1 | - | TGCAGCGTTTCGACAGGGGGTATGGATACGCAGTATTTT | CSVSTGGMDTQYF
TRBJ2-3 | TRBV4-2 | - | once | TGTGCCAGCAGCCAAGATTGGACAGCAAGCCCTGATACGCAGTATTTT | CASSQDWTASPDTQYF
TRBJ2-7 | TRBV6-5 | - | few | TGTGCCAGCAGTTACGATTCGCGCCCCTACGAGCAGTACTTC | CASSYDSRPYEQYF
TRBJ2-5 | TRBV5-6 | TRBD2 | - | TGTGCCAGCAGCGCCGGGACTAGCGGGAGGCGGTACCAAGAGACCCAGTACTTC | CASSAGTSGRRYQETQYF
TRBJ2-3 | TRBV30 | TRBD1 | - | TGTGCCTGGAGTGAGGGGACAGGGGAAGATACGCAGTATTTT | CAWSEGTGEDTQYF
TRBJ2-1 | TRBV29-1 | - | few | TGCAGCGTTGTAGGCGTTGTGGACACTGGATTTCGGTTCTTC | CSVVGVVDTGFRFF
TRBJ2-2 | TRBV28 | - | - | TGTGCCAGCAGTTTACCCTGGTGGACAGAACTGAACACCGGGGAGCTGTTTTTT | CASSLPWWTELNTGELFF